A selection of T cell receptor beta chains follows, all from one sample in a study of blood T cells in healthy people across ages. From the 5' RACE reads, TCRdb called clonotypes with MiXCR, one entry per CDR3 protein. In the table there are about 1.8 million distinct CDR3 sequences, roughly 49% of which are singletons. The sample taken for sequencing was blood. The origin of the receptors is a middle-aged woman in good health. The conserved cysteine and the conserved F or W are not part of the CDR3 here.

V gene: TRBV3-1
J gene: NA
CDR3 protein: ASSGPPGLAGLSETQY

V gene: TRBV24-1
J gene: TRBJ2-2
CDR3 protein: ATSVVNTGELF

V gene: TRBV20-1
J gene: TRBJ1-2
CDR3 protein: SARDNWDRGGAGYT

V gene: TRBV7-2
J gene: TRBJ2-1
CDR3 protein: ASSYRALDNEQF

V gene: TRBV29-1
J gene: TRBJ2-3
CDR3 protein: SVEDLAGEADTQY

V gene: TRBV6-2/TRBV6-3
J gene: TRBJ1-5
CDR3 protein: ASKDNRAEQPQH

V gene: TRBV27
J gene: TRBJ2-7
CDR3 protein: ASRPEARAVEQY

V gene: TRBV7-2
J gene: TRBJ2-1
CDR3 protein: ASSFRGSGNNEQF

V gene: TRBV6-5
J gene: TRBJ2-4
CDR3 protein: ASSSPQSLAKNIQY

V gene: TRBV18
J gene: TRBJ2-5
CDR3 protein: ASSPREGTGETQY

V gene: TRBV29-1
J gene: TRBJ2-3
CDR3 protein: STQSGYDTDTQY

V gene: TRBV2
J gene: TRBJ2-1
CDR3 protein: ASSVVEQF

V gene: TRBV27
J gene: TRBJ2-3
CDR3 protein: ASSSSTDTSGATDTQY

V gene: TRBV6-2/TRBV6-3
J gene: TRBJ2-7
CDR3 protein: ASSLDGETYEQY

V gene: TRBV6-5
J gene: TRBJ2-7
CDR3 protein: ASSYSTGGPYEQY

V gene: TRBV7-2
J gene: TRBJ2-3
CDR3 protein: ASSLAATRRTDTQY

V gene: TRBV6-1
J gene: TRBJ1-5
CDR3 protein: AGSEAQGGNQPQH

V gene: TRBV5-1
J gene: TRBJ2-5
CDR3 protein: ASSAGGTSRETQY

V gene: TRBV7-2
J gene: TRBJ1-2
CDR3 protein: ASSVSMSITGTGYT

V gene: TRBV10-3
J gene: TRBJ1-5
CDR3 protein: AISEAGSFYQPQH

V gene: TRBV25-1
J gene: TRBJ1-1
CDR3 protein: ASSDPGREAF

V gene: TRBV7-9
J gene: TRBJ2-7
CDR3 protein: ASSLAPGLPNEQY

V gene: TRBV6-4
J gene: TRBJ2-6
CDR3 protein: ASSARTGGVSGANVLT

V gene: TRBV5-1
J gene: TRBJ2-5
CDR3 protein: ASSRGEQETQY

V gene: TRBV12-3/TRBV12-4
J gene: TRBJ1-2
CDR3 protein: ASSLGMAGYT

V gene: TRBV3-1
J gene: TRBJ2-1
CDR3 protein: ASSQDERPGANEQF

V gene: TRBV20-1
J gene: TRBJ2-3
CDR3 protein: SASGLAGHPDTQY

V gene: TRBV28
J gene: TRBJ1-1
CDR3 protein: ASSQTGSSLTF

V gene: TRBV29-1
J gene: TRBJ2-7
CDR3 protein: SVPGGGGAYEQY

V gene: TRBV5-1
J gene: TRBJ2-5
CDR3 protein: ASSLAQGAVNEQY

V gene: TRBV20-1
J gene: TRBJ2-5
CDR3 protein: SAGLAQETQY

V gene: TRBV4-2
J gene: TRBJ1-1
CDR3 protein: ASSQGPQGEAF

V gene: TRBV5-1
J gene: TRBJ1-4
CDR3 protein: ASRTGWSQHEKLF

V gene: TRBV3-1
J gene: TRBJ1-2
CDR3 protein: ASSQDKGQGHGYT

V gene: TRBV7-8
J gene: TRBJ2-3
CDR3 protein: ASSFIDSLSPDTQY

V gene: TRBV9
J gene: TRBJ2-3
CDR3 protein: ASSFTPASTDTQY

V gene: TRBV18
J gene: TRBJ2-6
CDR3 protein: ACSPLGSPSSGANVLT

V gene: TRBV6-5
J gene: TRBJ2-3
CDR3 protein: ASSYWGSSGGDPSTDTQY

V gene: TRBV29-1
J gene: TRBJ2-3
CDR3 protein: SVELGQGRVDTQY

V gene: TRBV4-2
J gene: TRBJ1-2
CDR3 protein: ASSQDSDTSYGYT

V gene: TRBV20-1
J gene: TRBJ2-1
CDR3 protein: SARAAGDYNEQF

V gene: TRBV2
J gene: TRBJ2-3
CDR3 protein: ASSEALDTQY

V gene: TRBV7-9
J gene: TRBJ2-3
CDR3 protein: ASSLGFEGADTRY

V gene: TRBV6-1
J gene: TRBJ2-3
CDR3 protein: ASSEAGQGQATDTQY

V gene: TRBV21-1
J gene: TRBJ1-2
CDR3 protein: ASSKGQSVYGYT

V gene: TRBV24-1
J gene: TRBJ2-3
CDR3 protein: ATSDLGAGGLQTQY

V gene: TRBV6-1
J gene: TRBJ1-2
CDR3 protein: ASTEWARGGQYGYT

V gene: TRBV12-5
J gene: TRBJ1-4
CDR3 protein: ASERGRATNEKLF

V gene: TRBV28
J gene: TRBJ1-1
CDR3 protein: ASSLGQGRAF

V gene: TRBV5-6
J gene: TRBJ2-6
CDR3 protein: ASSLGLGGANVLT

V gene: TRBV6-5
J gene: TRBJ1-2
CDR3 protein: ASSHLGTDYGYT

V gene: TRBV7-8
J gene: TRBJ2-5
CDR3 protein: ASSITGGRETQY

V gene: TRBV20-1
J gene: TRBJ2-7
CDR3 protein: SARGERGISYEQY

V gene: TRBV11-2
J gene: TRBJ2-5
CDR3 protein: ASSLVSGDPNRETQY

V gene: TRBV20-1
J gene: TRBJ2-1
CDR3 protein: SARGFRTSLGYEQF

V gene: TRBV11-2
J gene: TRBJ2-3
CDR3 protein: ASGDGTDTQY

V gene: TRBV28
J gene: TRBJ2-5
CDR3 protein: ASSDSEETQY

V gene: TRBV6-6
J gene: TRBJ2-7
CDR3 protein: ASSYGEGYNEQY

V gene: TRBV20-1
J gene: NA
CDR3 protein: SARILAGVSYNEQY

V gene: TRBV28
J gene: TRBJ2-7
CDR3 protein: ASGTWDSLYEQY